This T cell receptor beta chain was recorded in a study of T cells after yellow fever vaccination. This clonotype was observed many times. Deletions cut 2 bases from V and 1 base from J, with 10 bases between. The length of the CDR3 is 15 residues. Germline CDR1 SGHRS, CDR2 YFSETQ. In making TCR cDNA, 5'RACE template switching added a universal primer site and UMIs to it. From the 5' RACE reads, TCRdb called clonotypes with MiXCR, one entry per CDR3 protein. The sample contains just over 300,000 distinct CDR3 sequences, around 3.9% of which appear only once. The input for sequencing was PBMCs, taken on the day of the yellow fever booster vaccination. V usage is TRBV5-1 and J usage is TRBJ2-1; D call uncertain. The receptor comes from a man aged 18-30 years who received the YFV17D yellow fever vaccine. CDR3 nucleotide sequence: TGCGCCAGCAGCTTTAATGGGGATTCCTACAATGAGCAGTTCTTC. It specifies CASSFNGDSYNEQFF.